Here is one T cell receptor (beta chain) with its context. This entry belongs to a study of blood T cell repertoires in COVID-19. Losses at the gene ends were 6 bases for V and 7 bases for J; bases not matched to a gene: 8. CDR1 and CDR2 from the germline V gene are SGHRS and YFSETQ. This CDR3 has 13 amino acids. Measured with immunoSEQ multiplex PCR; TCRdb has only the in-frame clones, and not every one. This sample carries 160,000 or so clones, about 88% of them seen once, and the ten largest clones take about 18%. The chain is built from TRBV5-1 and TRBJ1-2; 8 bases align to TRBD1. The sequence derives from a man in his sixties with active or convalescent COVID-19. The sequencing input was peripheral blood. CDR3 DNA: TGCGCCAGCACCCCCGGACAGGGAGGTGGCTACACCTTC. This encodes CASTPGQGGGYTF.